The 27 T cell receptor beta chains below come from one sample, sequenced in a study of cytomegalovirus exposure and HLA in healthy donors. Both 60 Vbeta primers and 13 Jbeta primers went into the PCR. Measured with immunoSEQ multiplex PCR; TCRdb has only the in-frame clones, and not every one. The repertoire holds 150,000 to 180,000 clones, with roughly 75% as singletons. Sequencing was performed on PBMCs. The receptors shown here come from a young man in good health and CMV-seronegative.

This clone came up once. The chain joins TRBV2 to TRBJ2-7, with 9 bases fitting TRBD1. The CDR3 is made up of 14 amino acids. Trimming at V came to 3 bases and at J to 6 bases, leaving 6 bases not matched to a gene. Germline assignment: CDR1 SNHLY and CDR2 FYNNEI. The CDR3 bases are TGTGCCAGCAGTGAGGGGACAGGGTCTAGCGAGCAGTACTTC. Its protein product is CASSEGTGSSEQYF.

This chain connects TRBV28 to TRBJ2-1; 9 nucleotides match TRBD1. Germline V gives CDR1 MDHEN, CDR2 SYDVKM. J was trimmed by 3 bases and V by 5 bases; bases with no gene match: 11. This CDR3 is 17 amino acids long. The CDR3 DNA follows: TGTGCCAGCAGTAGGGACAGGGCCCACGCCGTCTACAATGAGCAGTTCTTC. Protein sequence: CASSRDRAHAVYNEQFF.

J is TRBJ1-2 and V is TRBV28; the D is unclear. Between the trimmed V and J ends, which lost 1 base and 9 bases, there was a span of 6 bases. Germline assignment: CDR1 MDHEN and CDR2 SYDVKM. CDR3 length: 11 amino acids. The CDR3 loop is CASSLLRSYTF. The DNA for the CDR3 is TGTGCCAGCAGTTTATTGAGAAGCTACACCTTC.

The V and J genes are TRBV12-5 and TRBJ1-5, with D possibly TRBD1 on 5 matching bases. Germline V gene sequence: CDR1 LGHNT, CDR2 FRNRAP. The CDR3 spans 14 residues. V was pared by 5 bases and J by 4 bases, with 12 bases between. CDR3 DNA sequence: TGTGCTAGTGGTGGACGTAGGACAAATCAGCCCCAGCATTTT. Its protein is CASGGRRTNQPQHF.

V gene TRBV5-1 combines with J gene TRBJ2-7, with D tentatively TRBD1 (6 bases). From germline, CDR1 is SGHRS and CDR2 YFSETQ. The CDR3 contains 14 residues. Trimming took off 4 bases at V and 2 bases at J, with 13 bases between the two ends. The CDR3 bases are TGCGCCAGCAGCAACCGGGACACCCCCTACGAGCAGTACTTC. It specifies CASSNRDTPYEQYF.

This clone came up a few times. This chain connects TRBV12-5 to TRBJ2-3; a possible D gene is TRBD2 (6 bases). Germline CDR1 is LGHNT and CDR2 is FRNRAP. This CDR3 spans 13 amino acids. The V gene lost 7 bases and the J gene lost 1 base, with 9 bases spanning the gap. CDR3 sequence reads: CASDGGGTDTQYF. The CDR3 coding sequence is TGTGCTAGTGATGGAGGGGGCACAGATACGCAGTATTTT.

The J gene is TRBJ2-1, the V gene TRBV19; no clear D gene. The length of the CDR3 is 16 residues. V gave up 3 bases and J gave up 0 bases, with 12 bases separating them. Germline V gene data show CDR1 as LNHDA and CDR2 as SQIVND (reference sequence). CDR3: CASSIYSMSSYNEQFF. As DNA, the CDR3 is TGTGCCAGTAGTATTTACAGCATGAGCTCCTACAATGAGCAGTTCTTC.

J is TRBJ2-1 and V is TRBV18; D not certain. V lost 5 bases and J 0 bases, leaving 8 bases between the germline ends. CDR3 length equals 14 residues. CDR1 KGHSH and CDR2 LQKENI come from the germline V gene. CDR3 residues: CASSFRSSYNEQFF. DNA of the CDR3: TGTGCCAGCTCATTTAGGAGCTCCTACAATGAGCAGTTCTTC.

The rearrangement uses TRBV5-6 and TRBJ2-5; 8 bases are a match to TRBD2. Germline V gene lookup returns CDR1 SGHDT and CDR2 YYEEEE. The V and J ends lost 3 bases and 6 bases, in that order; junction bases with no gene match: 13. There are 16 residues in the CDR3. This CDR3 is CASSSPKRESEKTQYF. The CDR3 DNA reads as TGTGCCAGCAGCTCACCAAAGCGGGAGTCTGAGAAGACCCAGTACTTC.

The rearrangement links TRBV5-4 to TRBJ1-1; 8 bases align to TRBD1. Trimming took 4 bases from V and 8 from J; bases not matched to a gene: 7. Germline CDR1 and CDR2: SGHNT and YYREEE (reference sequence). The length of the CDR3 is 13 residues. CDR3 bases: TGTGCCAGCAGCAGTCAACAGGGGGTGGAAGCTTTCTTT. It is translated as CASSSQQGVEAFF.

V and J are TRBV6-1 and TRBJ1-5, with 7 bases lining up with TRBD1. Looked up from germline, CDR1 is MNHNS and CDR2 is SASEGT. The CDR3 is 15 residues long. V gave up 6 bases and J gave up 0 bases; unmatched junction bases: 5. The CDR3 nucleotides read TGTGCCAGCAGGGGGGGACAGTATAGCAATCAGCCCCAGCATTTT. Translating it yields CASRGGQYSNQPQHF.

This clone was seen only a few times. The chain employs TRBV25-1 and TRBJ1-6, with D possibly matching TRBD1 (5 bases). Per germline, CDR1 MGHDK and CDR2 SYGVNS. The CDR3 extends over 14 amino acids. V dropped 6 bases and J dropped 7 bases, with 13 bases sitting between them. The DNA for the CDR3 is TGTGCCAGCAGGCAGGGCGCGGAGAATTCACCCCTCCACTTT. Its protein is CASRQGAENSPLHF.

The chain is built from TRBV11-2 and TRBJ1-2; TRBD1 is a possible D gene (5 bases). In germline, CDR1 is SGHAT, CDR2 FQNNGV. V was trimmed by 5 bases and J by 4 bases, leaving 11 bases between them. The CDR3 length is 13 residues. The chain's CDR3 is CASSLTEFYGYTF. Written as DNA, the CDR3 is TGTGCCAGCAGCCTGACAGAATTCTATGGCTACACCTTC.

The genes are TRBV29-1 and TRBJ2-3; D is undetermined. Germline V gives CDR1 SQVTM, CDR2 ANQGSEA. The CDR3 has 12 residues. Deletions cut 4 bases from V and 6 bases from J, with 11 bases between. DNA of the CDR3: TGCAGCGTTGTAGTTGGGCCGGATACGCAGTATTTT. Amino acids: CSVVVGPDTQYF.

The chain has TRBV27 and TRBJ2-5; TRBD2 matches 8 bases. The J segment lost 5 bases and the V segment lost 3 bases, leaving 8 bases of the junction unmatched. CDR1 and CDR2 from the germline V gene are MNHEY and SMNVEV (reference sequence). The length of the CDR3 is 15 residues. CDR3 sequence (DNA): TGTGCCAGCAGTTTCGGGGGGGAGGTCGGGGAGACCCAGTACTTC. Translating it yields CASSFGGEVGETQYF.

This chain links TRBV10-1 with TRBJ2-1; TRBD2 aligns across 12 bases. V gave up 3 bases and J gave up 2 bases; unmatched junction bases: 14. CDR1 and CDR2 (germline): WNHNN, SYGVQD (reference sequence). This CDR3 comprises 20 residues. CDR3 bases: TGCGCCAGCAGTGACAACACCCTAGCGGGAGGGCCTGTCACCTACAATGAGCAGTTCTTC. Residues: CASSDNTLAGGPVTYNEQFF.

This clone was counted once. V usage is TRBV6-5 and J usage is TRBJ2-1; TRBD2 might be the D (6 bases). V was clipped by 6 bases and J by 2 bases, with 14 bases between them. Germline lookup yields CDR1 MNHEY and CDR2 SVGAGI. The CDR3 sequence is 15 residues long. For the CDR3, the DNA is TGTGCCAGCAGCACGGGAGAGGGCCCCTACAATGAGCAGTTCTTC. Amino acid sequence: CASSTGEGPYNEQFF.

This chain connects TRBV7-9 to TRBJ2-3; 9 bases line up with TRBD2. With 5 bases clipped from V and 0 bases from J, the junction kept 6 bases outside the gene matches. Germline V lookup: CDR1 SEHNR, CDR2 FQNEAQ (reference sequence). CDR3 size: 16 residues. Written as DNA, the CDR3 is TGTGCCAGCAGCCTCCGACTAGCGGATAGCACAGATACGCAGTATTTT. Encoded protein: CASSLRLADSTDTQYF.

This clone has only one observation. The DNA for the CDR3 is TGTGCCAGCAGCCCCTCTGGGCGGGGGAATGAGCAGTTCTTC. Its translation is CASSPSGRGNEQFF. The chain combines TRBV5-4 with TRBJ2-1; 7 nucleotides agree with TRBD2. The V gene end was trimmed by 4 bases and the J gene end by 7 bases; junction bases not matched to a gene: 8. This CDR3 is 14 amino acids long. The V gene's germline CDR1 is SGHNT and CDR2 YYREEE (reference sequence).

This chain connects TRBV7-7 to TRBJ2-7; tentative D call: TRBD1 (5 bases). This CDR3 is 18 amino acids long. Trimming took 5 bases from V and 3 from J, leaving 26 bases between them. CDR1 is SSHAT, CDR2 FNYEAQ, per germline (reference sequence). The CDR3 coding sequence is TGTGCCAGCAGCGCGATAGGGCTACTGGGCCGCCAGGGCTACGAGCAGTACTTC. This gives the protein CASSAIGLLGRQGYEQYF.

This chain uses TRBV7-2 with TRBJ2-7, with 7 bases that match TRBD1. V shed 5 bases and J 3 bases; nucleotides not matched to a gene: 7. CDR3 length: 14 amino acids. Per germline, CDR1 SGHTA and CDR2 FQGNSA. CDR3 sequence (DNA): TGTGCCAGCAGCATCTCGAGGGACAGCTACGAGCAGTACTTC. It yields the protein CASSISRDSYEQYF. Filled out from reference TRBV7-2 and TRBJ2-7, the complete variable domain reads GAGVSQSPSNKVTEKGKDVELRCDPISGHTALYWYRQSLGQGLEFLIYFQGNSAPDKSGLPSDRFSAERTGGSVSTLTIQRTQQEDSAVYLCASSISRDSYEQYFGPGTRLTVT.

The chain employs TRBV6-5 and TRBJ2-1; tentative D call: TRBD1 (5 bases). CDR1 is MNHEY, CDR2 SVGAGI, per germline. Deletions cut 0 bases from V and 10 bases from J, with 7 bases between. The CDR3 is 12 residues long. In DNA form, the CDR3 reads TGTGCCAGCAGTTACTCGAAGGGGGAGCAGTTCTTC. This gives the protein CASSYSKGEQFF.

This chain's CDR3 is CASSESPPLAGGQETQYF. In nucleotides, the CDR3 is TGTGCCAGCAGTGAAAGCCCCCCACTAGCGGGAGGTCAAGAGACCCAGTACTTC. J is TRBJ2-5 and V is TRBV2; TRBD2 matches at 12 bases. The CDR3 spans 18 residues. The germline CDR1 and CDR2 sequences are SNHLY and FYNNEI. Trimming removed 2 bases from V and 2 bases from J; junction bases left unmatched: 9.

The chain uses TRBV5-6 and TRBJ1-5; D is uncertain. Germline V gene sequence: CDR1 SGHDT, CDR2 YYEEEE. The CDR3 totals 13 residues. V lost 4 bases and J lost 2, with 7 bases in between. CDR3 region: CASSLSGNQPQHF. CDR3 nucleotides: TGTGCCAGCAGCCTCTCTGGCAATCAGCCCCAGCATTTT.

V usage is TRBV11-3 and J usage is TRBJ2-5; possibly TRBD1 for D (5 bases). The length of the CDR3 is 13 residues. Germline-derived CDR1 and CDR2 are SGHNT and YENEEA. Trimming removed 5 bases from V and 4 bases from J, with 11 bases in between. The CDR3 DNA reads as TGTGCCAGCAGCGCAGGGTTGGGAGAGACCCAGTACTTC. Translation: CASSAGLGETQYF. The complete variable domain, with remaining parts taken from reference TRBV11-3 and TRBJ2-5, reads EAGVVQSPRYKIIEKKQPVAFWCNPISGHNTLYWYLQNLGQGPELLIRYENEEAVDDSQLPKDRFSAERLKGVDSTLKIQPAELGDSAVYLCASSAGLGETQYFGPGTRLLVL.

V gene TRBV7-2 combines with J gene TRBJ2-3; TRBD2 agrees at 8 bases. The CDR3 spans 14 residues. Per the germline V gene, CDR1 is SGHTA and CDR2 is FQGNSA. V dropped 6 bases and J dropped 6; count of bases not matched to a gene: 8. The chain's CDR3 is CASSLAGYRDTQYF. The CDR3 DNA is TGTGCCAGCAGTCTAGCGGGTTATCGGGATACGCAGTATTTT.

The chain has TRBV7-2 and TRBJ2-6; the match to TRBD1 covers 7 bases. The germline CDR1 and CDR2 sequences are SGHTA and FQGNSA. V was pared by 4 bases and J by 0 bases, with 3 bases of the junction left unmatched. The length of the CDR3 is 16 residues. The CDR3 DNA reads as TGTGCCAGCAGCTCTTACAGGGGCTCTGGGGCCAACGTCCTGACTTTC. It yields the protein CASSSYRGSGANVLTF.